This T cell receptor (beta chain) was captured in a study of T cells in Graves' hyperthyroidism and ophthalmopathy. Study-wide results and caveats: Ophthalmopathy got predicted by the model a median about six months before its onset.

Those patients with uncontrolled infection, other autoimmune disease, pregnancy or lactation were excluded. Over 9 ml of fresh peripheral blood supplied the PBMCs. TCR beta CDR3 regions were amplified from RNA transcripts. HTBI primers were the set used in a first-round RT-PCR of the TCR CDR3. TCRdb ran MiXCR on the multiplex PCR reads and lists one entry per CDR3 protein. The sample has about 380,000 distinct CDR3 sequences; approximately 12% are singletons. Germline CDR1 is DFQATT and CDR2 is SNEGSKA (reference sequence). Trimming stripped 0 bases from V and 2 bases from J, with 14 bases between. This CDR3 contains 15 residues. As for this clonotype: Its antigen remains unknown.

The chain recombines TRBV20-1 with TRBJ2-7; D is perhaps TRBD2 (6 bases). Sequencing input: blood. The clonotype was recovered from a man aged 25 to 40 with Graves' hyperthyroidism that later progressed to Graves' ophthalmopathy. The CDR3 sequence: CSARDRAGNPYEQYF. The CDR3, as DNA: TGCAGTGCTAGAGATCGCGCGGGGAACCCCTACGAGCAGTACTTC.